Following are 15 T cell receptor beta chains from one sample sequenced in a study of T cell responses to AZD1222 COVID-19 vaccine. The method was immunoSEQ multiplex PCR; TCRdb's version includes in-frame clones alone and lacks a portion of them. The repertoire holds more than 95,000 clones, with 75% to 90% as singletons. The material sequenced was peripheral blood, taken 28 days after the second AZD1222 dose. The receptors derive from an adult who received the AZD1222 COVID-19 vaccine.

The chain recombines TRBV6-4 with TRBJ1-2; 7 nucleotides align to TRBD1. Unmatched junction bases numbered 7, after V lost 5 bases and J lost 4 bases. This CDR3 contains 14 residues. CDR1 is MRHNA and CDR2 is SNTAGT in the germline V gene. As DNA, the CDR3 is TGTGCCAGCAGTCAAGAGCAGGGGGTCTATGGCTACACCTTC. Its protein is CASSQEQGVYGYTF.

The rearrangement uses TRBV19 and TRBJ1-1; unclear D gene. CDR3 size: 13 residues. From germline, CDR1 is LNHDA and CDR2 SQIVND (reference sequence). V lost 5 bases, J lost 1 base, and 8 bases lay in between. Written as DNA, the CDR3 is TGTGCCAGTAGTGCCCGTCAGAACACTGAAGCTTTCTTT. Translating it yields CASSARQNTEAFF. Full variable domain (outside the CDR3, taken from reference TRBV19 and TRBJ1-1): DGGITQSPKYLFRKEGQNVTLSCEQNLNHDAMYWYRQDPGQGLRLIYYSQIVNDFQKGDIAEGYSVSREKKESFPLTVTSAQKNPTAFYLCASSARQNTEAFFGQGTRLTVV.

The chain uses TRBV27 and TRBJ2-5; 9 bases are a match to TRBD1. V gave up 5 bases and J gave up 2 bases; unmatched junction bases: 3. The CDR3 is made up of 14 amino acids. The germline V gene has CDR1 MNHEY and CDR2 SMNVEV (reference sequence). The CDR3 loop reads CASSRQGVQETQYF. The DNA for the CDR3 is TGTGCCAGCAGTCGACAGGGGGTACAAGAGACCCAGTACTTC.

The V call is TRBV5-1, the J call TRBJ1-1; D might be TRBD1 (6 bases). CDR1 and CDR2 (germline): SGHRS, YFSETQ. The CDR3 sequence is 15 residues long. Trimming pared 0 bases from V and 3 bases from J, leaving 12 bases between. CDR3 sequence: CASSLEGGADTEAFF. CDR3 bases: TGCGCCAGCAGCTTGGAGGGGGGCGCGGACACTGAAGCTTTCTTT.

The chain carries TRBV7-4 and TRBJ1-5, with D uncertain. Deletions cut 6 bases from V and 5 bases from J, with 17 bases between. The germline V gene encodes CDR1 SGHVT and CDR2 SQSDAQ. This CDR3 contains 15 residues. The CDR3 loop reads CASRQATGSHQPQHF. CDR3 coding DNA: TGTGCCAGCAGGCAAGCCACCGGGTCCCATCAGCCCCAGCATTTT.

The CDR3 loop reads CASSQQGAGEKLFF. CDR3 nucleotide sequence: TGCGCCAGCAGCCAACAGGGGGCTGGGGAAAAACTGTTTTTT. This chain links TRBV4-1 with TRBJ1-4; 8 bases line up with TRBD1. This CDR3 is built from 14 residues. Germline assignment: CDR1 MGHRA and CDR2 YSYEKL. Trimming removed 2 bases from V and 8 bases from J; junction bases left unmatched: 4.

This clone was counted only a few times. The V call is TRBV7-9, the J call TRBJ1-6; D is undetermined. Trimming pared 4 bases from V and 1 base from J, leaving 5 bases between. The CDR3 runs to 14 residues. From germline, CDR1 is SEHNR and CDR2 FQNEAQ (reference sequence). CDR3 in DNA: TGTGCCAGCAGCTACGGGTCCTATAATTCACCCCTCCACTTT. It encodes CASSYGSYNSPLHF.

This chain links TRBV19 with TRBJ2-3; D remains unclear. V shed 6 bases and J shed 6 bases, with 16 bases lying between them. Germline CDR1 is LNHDA and CDR2 is SQIVND (reference sequence). There are 14 residues in the CDR3. In nucleotides, the CDR3 is TGTGCCAGTAGCCTCTCTCGCCGTAGGGATACGCAGTATTTT. Translating it yields CASSLSRRRDTQYF.

The chain carries TRBV4-1 and TRBJ1-2, with unresolved D. The V gene's germline CDR1 is MGHRA and CDR2 YSYEKL. Deletions cut 1 base from V and 2 bases from J, with 8 bases between. The CDR3 has 14 residues. CDR3 in DNA: TGCGCCAGCAGCCAAGGTTCCGGGAACTATGGCTACACCTTC. Its translation: CASSQGSGNYGYTF.

V is TRBV7-9 and J is TRBJ2-7, with D possibly matching TRBD1 (6 bases). CDR1 and CDR2 (germline): SEHNR, FQNEAQ (reference sequence). The CDR3 consists of 12 residues. V was clipped by 11 bases and J by 1 base, with 12 bases between them. CDR3 nucleotides: TGTGCCCTTGGACAGTTATCCTACGAGCAGTACTTC. Amino acids: CALGQLSYEQYF. Full variable domain (outside the CDR3, taken from reference TRBV7-9 and TRBJ2-7): DTGVSQNPRHKITKRGQNVTFRCDPISEHNRLYWYRQTLGQGPEFLTYFQNEAQLEKSRLLSDRFSAERPKGSFSTLEIQRTEQGDSAMYLCALGQLSYEQYFGPGTRLTVT.

The gene calls are TRBV6-5 and TRBJ1-5; no clear D gene. V was shortened by 5 bases and J by 2 bases, with 10 bases between the two germline ends. Germline V gives CDR1 MNHEY, CDR2 SVGAGI. The length of the CDR3 is 14 residues. CDR3 sequence reads: CASSTVGRNQPQHF. The DNA for the CDR3 is TGTGCCAGCAGTACCGTAGGGCGCAATCAGCCCCAGCATTTT.

The chain uses TRBV19 and TRBJ2-2; 11 bases are a match to TRBD2. The CDR3 covers 16 residues. In germline, CDR1 is LNHDA, CDR2 SQIVND (reference sequence). Trimming removed 7 bases from V and 0 bases from J; junction bases left unmatched: 4. The CDR3, as DNA: TGTGCCAGTAAAAAGGGACTAGCGGCGAACACCGGGGAGCTGTTTTTT. Amino acid sequence: CASKKGLAANTGELFF. The complete variable domain, with remaining parts taken from reference TRBV19 and TRBJ2-2, reads DGGITQSPKYLFRKEGQNVTLSCEQNLNHDAMYWYRQDPGQGLRLIYYSQIVNDFQKGDIAEGYSVSREKKESFPLTVTSAQKNPTAFYLCASKKGLAANTGELFFGEGSRLTVL.

V usage is TRBV6-6 and J usage is TRBJ1-2; the match to TRBD1 covers 10 bases. Germline V gene lookup returns CDR1 MNHNY and CDR2 SVGAGI (reference sequence). CDR3 size: 14 residues. V shed 5 bases, J shed 8 bases, and the junction held 8 bases outside the gene matches. CDR3 DNA sequence: TGTGCCAGCAGTGTAAGACAGGGGGCAGGCGGCTACACCTTC. Translating gives CASSVRQGAGGYTF.

This chain joins TRBV9 and TRBJ1-2, with 7 bases fitting TRBD1. Germline V gene sequence: CDR1 SGDLS, CDR2 YYNGEE. The junction had 5 bases not matched to a gene; V was cut back by 7 bases and J by 2 bases. This CDR3 has 13 amino acids. In DNA, the CDR3 is TGTGCCAGCGGAGTAGGGGGCAACTATGGCTACACCTTC. Protein sequence: CASGVGGNYGYTF.

This clone is termed medium-sized. This chain uses TRBV3-1 (or the pseudogene TRBV3-2) with TRBJ2-7; D assignment may be TRBD1 or TRBD2 (5 bases each). The V and J ends lost 1 base and 4 bases respectively, with 14 bases between them. The CDR3 sequence is 15 residues long. CDR1 is LGHDT and CDR2 is YNNKEL in the germline V gene (reference sequence). DNA for the CDR3: TGTGCCAGCAGCCAAGCAGGGAGAGAGAATTACGAGCAGTACTTC. Translated: CASSQAGRENYEQYF.